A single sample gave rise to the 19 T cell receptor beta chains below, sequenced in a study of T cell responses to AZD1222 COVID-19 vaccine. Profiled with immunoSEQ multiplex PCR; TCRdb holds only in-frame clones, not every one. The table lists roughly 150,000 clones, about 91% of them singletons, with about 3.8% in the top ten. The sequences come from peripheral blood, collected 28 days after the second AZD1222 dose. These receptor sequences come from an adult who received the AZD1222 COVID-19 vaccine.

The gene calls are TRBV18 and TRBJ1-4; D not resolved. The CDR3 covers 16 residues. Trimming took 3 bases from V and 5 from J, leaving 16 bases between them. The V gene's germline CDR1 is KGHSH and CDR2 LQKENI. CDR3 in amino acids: CASSPPPVARNEKLFF. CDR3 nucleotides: TGTGCCAGCTCACCTCCCCCCGTGGCGAGGAATGAAAAACTGTTTTTT.

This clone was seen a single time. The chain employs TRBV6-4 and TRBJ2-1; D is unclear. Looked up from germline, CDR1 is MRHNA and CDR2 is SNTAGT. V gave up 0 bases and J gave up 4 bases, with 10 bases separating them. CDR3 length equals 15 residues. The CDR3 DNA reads TGTGCCAGCAGTGACTCGATAGTCGGTTACAATGAGCAGTTCTTC. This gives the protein CASSDSIVGYNEQFF.

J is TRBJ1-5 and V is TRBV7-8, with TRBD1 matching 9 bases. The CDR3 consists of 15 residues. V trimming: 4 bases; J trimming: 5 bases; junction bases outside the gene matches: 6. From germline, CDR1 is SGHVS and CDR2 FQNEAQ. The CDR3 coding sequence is TGTGCCAGCAGCTCGACAGGGGGTAGGGATCAGCCCCAGCATTTT. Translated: CASSSTGGRDQPQHF. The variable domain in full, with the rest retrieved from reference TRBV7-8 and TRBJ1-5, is GAGVSQSPRYKVAKRGQDVALRCDPISGHVSLFWYQQALGQGPEFLTYFQNEAQLDKSGLPSDRFFAERPEGSVSTLKIQRTQQEDSAVYLCASSSTGGRDQPQHFGDGTRLSIL.

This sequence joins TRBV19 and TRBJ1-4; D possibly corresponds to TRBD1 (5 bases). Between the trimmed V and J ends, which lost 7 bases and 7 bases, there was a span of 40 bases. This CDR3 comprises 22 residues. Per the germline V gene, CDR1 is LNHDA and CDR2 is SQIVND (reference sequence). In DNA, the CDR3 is TGTGCCAGTAATTCTTCTGGGACCCTCAATCCGCCGAAAGATAATGATGGTGAAAAACTGTTTTTT. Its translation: CASNSSGTLNPPKDNDGEKLFF.

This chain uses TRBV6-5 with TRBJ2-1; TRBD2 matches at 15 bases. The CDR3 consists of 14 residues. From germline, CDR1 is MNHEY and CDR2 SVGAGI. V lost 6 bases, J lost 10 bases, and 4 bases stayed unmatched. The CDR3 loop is CASSPGTSGGEQFF. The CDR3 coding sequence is TGTGCCAGCAGCCCCGGGACTAGCGGGGGGGAGCAGTTCTTC.

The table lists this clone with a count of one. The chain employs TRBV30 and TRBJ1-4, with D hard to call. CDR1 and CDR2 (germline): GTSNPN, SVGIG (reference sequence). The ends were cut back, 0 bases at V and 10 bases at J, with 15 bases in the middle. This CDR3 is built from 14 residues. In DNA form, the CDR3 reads TGTGCCTGGAGTGTCTCGGGTTTTCAAGGAAAACTGTTTTTT. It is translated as CAWSVSGFQGKLFF.

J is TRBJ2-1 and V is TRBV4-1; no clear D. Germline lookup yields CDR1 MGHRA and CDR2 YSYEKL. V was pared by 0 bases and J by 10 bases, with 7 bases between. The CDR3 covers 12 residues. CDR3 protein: CASSQDQREQFF. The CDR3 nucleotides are TGCGCCAGCAGCCAAGATCAACGGGAGCAGTTCTTC.

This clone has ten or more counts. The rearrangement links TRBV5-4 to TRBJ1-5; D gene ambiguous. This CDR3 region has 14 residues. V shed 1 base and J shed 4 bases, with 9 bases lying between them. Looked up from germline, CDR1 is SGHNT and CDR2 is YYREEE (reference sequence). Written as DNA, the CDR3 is TGTGCCAGCAGCTTGAGGTGGTCAAATCAGCCCCAGCATTTT. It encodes CASSLRWSNQPQHF. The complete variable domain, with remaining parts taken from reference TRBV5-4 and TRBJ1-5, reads ETGVTQSPTHLIKTRGQQVTLRCSSQSGHNTVSWYQQALGQGPQFIFQYYREEENGRGNFPPRFSGLQFPNYSSELNVNALELDDSALYLCASSLRWSNQPQHFGDGTRLSIL.

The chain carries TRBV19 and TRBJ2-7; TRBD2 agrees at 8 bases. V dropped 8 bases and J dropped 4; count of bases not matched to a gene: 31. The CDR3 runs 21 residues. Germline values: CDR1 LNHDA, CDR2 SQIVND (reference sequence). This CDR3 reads CASFGRSHGGEGEREKYEQYF. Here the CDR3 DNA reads TGTGCCAGTTTTGGCCGGTCCCACGGGGGGGAGGGCGAGCGGGAGAAATACGAGCAGTACTTC.

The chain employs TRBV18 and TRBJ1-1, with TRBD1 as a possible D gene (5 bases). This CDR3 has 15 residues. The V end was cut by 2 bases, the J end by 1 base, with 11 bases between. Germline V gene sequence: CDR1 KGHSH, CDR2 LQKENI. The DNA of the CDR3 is TGTGCCAGCTCACCATACGACAGACAGAACACTGAAGCTTTCTTT. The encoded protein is CASSPYDRQNTEAFF.

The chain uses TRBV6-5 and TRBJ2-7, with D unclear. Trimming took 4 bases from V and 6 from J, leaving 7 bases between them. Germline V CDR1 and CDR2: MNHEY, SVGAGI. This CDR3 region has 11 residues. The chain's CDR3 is CASSLRFEQYF. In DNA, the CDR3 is TGTGCCAGCAGTTTGAGGTTCGAGCAGTACTTC.

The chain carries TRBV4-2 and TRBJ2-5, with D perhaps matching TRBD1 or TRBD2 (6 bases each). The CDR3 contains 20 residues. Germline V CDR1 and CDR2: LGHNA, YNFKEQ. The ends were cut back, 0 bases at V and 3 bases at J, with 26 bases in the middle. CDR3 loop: CASSQDTGGRGVVREETQYF. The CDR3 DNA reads TGTGCCAGCAGCCAAGATACAGGAGGAAGGGGGGTGGTTAGGGAAGAGACCCAGTACTTC.

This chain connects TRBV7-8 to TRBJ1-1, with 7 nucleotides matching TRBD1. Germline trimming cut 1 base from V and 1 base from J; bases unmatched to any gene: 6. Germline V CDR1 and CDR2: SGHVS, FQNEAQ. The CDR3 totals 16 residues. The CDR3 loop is CASSLDGQVGNTEAFF. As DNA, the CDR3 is TGTGCCAGCAGCTTAGACGGACAGGTGGGGAACACTGAAGCTTTCTTT.

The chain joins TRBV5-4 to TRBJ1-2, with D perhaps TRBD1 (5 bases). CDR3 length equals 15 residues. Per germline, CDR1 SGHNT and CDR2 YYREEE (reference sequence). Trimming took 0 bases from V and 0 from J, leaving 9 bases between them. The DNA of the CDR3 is TGTGCCAGCAGCTTGGCCGACAGAGCTAACTATGGCTACACCTTC. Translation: CASSLADRANYGYTF.

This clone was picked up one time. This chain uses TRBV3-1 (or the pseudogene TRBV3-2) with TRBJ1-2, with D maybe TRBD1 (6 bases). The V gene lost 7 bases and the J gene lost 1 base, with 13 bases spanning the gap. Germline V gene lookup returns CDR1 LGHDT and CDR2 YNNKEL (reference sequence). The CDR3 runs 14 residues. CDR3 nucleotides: TGTGCCAGCACCCTACTACAGGGTAACTATGGCTACACCTTC. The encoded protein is CASTLLQGNYGYTF.

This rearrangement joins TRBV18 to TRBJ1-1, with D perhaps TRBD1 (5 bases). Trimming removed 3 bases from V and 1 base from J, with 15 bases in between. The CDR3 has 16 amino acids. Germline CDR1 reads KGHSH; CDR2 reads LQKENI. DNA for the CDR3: TGTGCCAGCTCACCCACGGCAACAGGCCAGAACACTGAAGCTTTCTTT. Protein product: CASSPTATGQNTEAFF.

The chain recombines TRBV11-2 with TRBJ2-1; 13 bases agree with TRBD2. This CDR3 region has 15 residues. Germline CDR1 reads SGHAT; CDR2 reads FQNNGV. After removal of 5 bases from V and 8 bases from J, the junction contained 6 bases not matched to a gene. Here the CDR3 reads CASSIGTSGTDEQFF. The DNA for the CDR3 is TGTGCCAGCAGCATAGGGACTAGCGGGACTGATGAGCAGTTCTTC.

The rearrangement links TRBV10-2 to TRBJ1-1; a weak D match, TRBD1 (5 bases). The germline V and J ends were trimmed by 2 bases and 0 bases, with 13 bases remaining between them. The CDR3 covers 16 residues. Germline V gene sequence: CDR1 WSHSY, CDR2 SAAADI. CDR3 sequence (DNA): TGCGCCAGCAGTGAGGGGGGTAGTAGGGTGAACACTGAAGCTTTCTTT. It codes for CASSEGGSRVNTEAFF.

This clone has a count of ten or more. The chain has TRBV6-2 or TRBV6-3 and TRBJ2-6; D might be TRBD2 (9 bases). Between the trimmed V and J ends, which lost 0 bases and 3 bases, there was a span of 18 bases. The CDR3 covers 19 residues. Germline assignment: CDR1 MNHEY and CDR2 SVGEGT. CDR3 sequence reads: CASSYSQGGLARGANVLTF. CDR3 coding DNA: TGTGCCAGCAGTTACTCACAGGGGGGACTAGCCCGTGGGGCCAACGTCCTGACTTTC.